This TCR beta chain stems from a study of blood T cell repertoires in COVID-19 (dated by TCRdb to about 2020). Study-wide context: The collaborator samples originated in the United States, Italy and Spain and spanned the acute and convalescent phases of COVID-19. The material from the prospective study consisted of cDNA or gDNA derived from T cells, B-cell-depleted T cells, or PBMCs. Deeply sampled blood TCRbeta repertoires from subjects exposed to, actively infected with, or recovered from COVID-19 were included in the dataset. The repertoires were released in a freely available public database intended as a resource for research on the immune response to SARS-CoV-2. The samples were drawn from two sources: the first 160 participants of the ongoing ImmuneRACE study, and about 1,300 subjects contributed by 6 global collaborators. The sample metadata nearly always contained a de-identified subject ID, COVID-19 status, age in years and sex. Where HLA class I and class II types were available, the types were taken from metadata supplied by the sample provider, not from assay-based typing.

Inclusive of the bounding cysteine and phenylalanine, the CDR3 is 14 residues long. The retained sequence is limited to the CDR3, 42 bases, with the frame set at the first base. At the junction V is shortened by 4 bases and J by 8 bases; bases outside the gene matches: 9. CDR1 and CDR2 were assigned from the germline V gene as SGHRS and YFSETQ. Each collaborating institution followed its own protocols to collect whole blood in K2EDTA tubes. For TCRbeta analysis, collaborator samples were shipped as frozen whole blood, as isolated PBMCs, or as DNA extracted from either sample type. Concerning this clone: Its recognized antigen is unknown. It has no much larger one-base neighbor in the sample; base qualities were not kept.

TCRbeta CDR3 regions were amplified from genomic DNA by means of the immunoSEQ Assay, a bias-controlled multiplex PCR. In the source study's methods: The number of nucleated cells in each sample was estimated by amplification of reference gene primers within the assay. To quantify the absolute abundance of each unique TCRbeta CDR3 rearrangement, sequence reads were collapsed and filtered. For each sample, productive Simpson clonality was calculated by taking the square root of Simpson's diversity index across productive rearrangements. The immuneACCESS repertoire file appears here via TCRdb, limited to in-frame rearrangements. These files lack a portion of the clones; in checked studies, under half of the deficit traces to unresolved V genes, and the cause of the others is not known. V and J calls and clone size come straight from that table; D and trimming were deduced from the DNA. The sample contains more than 40,000 clones, 90% of them found a single time. The ten most abundant clones make up under 6.5% of the sample.

The paper as a whole reports these results and caveats: The quantity of clinical and demographic metadata differed by source and by participant and was supplied without curation.

This clonotype was sampled from a man between 65 and 85 years old with acute or convalescent COVID-19. The sequence joins TRBV5-1 to TRBJ2-1, and 7 junctional nucleotides match TRBD1. The sequenced material came from peripheral blood. The CDR3 loop reads CASSPRTGSDEQFF. The nucleotides read TGCGCCAGCAGCCCCAGGACAGGTAGCGATGAGCAGTTCTTC.